These T cell receptor beta chains were read from a single sample in a study of blood T cell repertoires in COVID-19. TCRdb's copy holds only in-frame clones and misses some; the assay was immunoSEQ multiplex PCR. Counted here are about 140,000 clones, about 83% occurring once; the ten biggest clones make up around 3.7%. The sequencing input was PBMCs or T cells enriched from blood (not recorded which). The receptors were gathered from a woman aged 45 to 65 with acute COVID-19. Both conserved end residues are part of each CDR3. The D gene is left open where the match is weak. A clone size is listed for some rows: how often the clone was seen (once, few, many), or a class if it is expanded.

v_gene: TRBV12-1
d_gene: NA
abundance: NA
j_gene: TRBJ2-1
CDR3aa: CASSFADLVGLAGGGPYNEQFF
CDR3nt: TGTGCCAGCAGCTTTGCGGACTTGGTCGGGCTAGCGGGAGGGGGCCCCTACAATGAGCAGTTCTTC

v_gene: TRBV3-1/TRBV3-2
d_gene: TRBD1
abundance: NA
j_gene: TRBJ2-7
CDR3aa: CASSQLLGGAYEQYF
CDR3nt: TGTGCCAGCAGCCAACTCCTAGGGGGCGCTTACGAGCAGTACTTC

v_gene: TRBV2
d_gene: TRBD2
abundance: NA
j_gene: TRBJ2-1
CDR3aa: CASRDLAGGEQFF
CDR3nt: TGTGCCAGCAGGGACCTAGCGGGAGGGGAGCAGTTCTTC

v_gene: TRBV9
d_gene: TRBD1
abundance: NA
j_gene: TRBJ1-4
CDR3aa: CASSPRQGPEKLFF
CDR3nt: TGTGCCAGCAGCCCTCGACAGGGCCCTGAAAAACTGTTTTTT

v_gene: TRBV30
d_gene: NA
abundance: NA
j_gene: TRBJ1-4
CDR3aa: CAWSVLEQVFGELFF
CDR3nt: TGTGCCTGGAGTGTACTCGAACAGGTTTTTGGGGAACTGTTTTTT

v_gene: TRBV18
d_gene: NA
abundance: NA
j_gene: TRBJ1-5
CDR3aa: CASSPPCRLHPQHF
CDR3nt: TGTGCCAGCTCACCACCCTGTCGTTTACACCCCCAGCATTTT

v_gene: TRBV13
d_gene: NA
abundance: few
j_gene: TRBJ1-5
CDR3aa: CASSPAGGRGEPQHF
CDR3nt: TGTGCCAGCAGCCCAGCGGGGGGTCGGGGGGAGCCCCAGCATTTT

v_gene: TRBV7-2
d_gene: NA
abundance: few
j_gene: TRBJ1-5
CDR3aa: CASSEVAGLGQPQHF
CDR3nt: TGTGCCAGCAGTGAGGTGGCAGGGCTGGGTCAGCCCCAGCATTTT

v_gene: TRBV9
d_gene: TRBD2
abundance: NA
j_gene: TRBJ2-3
CDR3aa: CASSVSGRRDTQYF
CDR3nt: TGTGCCAGCAGCGTTAGCGGGAGAAGAGATACGCAGTATTTT

v_gene: TRBV7-6
d_gene: TRBD2
abundance: NA
j_gene: TRBJ2-5
CDR3aa: CASSLGSLREGRETQYF
CDR3nt: TGTGCCAGCAGCTTAGGCTCTCTGAGGGAGGGCCGTGAGACCCAGTACTTC

v_gene: TRBV10-3
d_gene: NA
abundance: NA
j_gene: TRBJ2-2
CDR3aa: CAISDGQLITGELFF
CDR3nt: TGTGCCATCAGTGATGGACAGTTGATAACCGGGGAGCTGTTTTTT

v_gene: TRBV7-2
d_gene: NA
abundance: NA
j_gene: TRBJ2-1
CDR3aa: CASSLLSTRNNEQFF
CDR3nt: TGTGCCAGCAGCTTGCTCTCGACTAGGAACAATGAGCAGTTCTTC

v_gene: TRBV7-6
d_gene: TRBD1
abundance: NA
j_gene: TRBJ2-3
CDR3aa: CASSFPGTGGNTQYF
CDR3nt: TGTGCCAGCAGCTTCCCCGGGACAGGGGGAAATACGCAGTATTTT

v_gene: TRBV4-1
d_gene: TRBD2
abundance: NA
j_gene: TRBJ2-2
CDR3aa: CASSPTGGPGELFF
CDR3nt: TGCGCCAGCAGCCCAACGGGGGGTCCCGGGGAGCTGTTTTTT

v_gene: TRBV5-1
d_gene: TRBD1
abundance: NA
j_gene: TRBJ2-6
CDR3aa: CASSLTGTGVSGANVLTF
CDR3nt: TGCGCCAGCAGCTTGACCGGGACAGGGGTATCTGGGGCCAACGTCCTGACTTTC

v_gene: TRBV4-2
d_gene: NA
abundance: NA
j_gene: TRBJ1-6
CDR3aa: CASSQASGNSPLHF
CDR3nt: TGTGCCAGCAGCCAAGCTTCGGGAAATTCACCCCTCCACTTT

v_gene: TRBV24-1
d_gene: TRBD2
abundance: NA
j_gene: TRBJ2-7
CDR3aa: CATSDSGTRSHEQYF
CDR3nt: TGTGCCACCAGTGACTCCGGGACTAGATCCCACGAGCAGTACTTC

v_gene: TRBV3-1/TRBV3-2
d_gene: NA
abundance: NA
j_gene: TRBJ2-3
CDR3aa: CASSQGEEISTDTQYF
CDR3nt: TGTGCCAGCAGCCAAGGAGAGGAGATAAGCACAGATACGCAGTATTTT

v_gene: TRBV19
d_gene: TRBD2
abundance: NA
j_gene: TRBJ2-1
CDR3aa: CASSIGTSGALQFF
CDR3nt: TGTGCCAGTAGTATAGGCACTAGCGGAGCCCTACAGTTCTTC

v_gene: TRBV7-6
d_gene: NA
abundance: few
j_gene: TRBJ1-6
CDR3aa: CASSTAYNSPLHF
CDR3nt: TGTGCCAGCAGTACAGCCTATAATTCACCCCTCCACTTT

v_gene: TRBV12-3/TRBV12-4
d_gene: NA
abundance: NA
j_gene: TRBJ2-3
CDR3aa: CASSPGVVGALF
CDR3nt: TGTGCCAGCAGCCCGGGGGTAGTAGGGGCCCTCTTT

v_gene: TRBV30
d_gene: NA
abundance: few
j_gene: TRBJ1-2
CDR3aa: CAWEQGIGYGYTF
CDR3nt: TGTGCCTGGGAGCAGGGGATCGGCTATGGCTACACCTTC

v_gene: TRBV3-1/TRBV3-2
d_gene: NA
abundance: NA
j_gene: TRBJ2-3
CDR3aa: CASSRGGGFGDTQYF
CDR3nt: TGTGCCAGCAGCAGAGGGGGAGGGTTTGGAGATACGCAGTATTTT

v_gene: TRBV5-1
d_gene: NA
abundance: NA
j_gene: TRBJ1-4
CDR3aa: CASSLALGGSPTNEKLFF
CDR3nt: TGCGCCAGCAGCTTGGCCCTGGGGGGGTCACCAACTAATGAAAAACTGTTTTTT

v_gene: TRBV12-3/TRBV12-4
d_gene: TRBD1
abundance: NA
j_gene: TRBJ2-1
CDR3aa: CASTRGRFGEQFF
CDR3nt: TGTGCCAGCACCAGGGGGCGATTTGGTGAGCAGTTCTTC

v_gene: TRBV14
d_gene: NA
abundance: few
j_gene: TRBJ2-7
CDR3aa: CASSPSEFYEQYF
CDR3nt: TGTGCCAGCAGTCCCTCGGAGTTCTACGAGCAGTACTTC

v_gene: TRBV3-1/TRBV3-2
d_gene: TRBD2
abundance: NA
j_gene: TRBJ2-4
CDR3aa: CASSQALAGNIQYF
CDR3nt: TGTGCCAGCAGCCAGGCACTAGCGGGGAACATTCAGTACTTC

v_gene: TRBV27
d_gene: NA
abundance: NA
j_gene: TRBJ1-5
CDR3aa: CASRQSREGNQPQHF
CDR3nt: TGTGCCAGCAGGCAATCCAGGGAAGGCAATCAGCCCCAGCATTTT